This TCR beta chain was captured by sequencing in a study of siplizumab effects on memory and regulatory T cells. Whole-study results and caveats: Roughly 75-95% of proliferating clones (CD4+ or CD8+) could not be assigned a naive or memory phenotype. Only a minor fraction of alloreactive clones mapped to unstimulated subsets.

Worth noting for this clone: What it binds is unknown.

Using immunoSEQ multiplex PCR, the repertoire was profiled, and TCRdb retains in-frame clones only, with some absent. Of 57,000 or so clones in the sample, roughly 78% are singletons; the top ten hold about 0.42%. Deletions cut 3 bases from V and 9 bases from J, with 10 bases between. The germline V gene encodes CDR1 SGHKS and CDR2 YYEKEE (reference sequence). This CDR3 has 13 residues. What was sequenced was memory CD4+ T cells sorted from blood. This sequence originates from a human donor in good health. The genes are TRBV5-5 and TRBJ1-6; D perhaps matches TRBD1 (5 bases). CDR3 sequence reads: CASSSGPGSPLHF. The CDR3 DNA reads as TGTGCCAGCAGCTCAGGGCCAGGTTCACCCCTCCACTTT. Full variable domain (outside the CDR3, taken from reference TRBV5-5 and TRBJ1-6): DAGVTQSPTHLIKTRGQQVTLRCSPISGHKSVSWYQQVLGQGPQFIFQYYEKEERGRGNFPDRFSARQFPNYSSELNVNALLLGDSALYLCASSSGPGSPLHFGNGTRLTVT.